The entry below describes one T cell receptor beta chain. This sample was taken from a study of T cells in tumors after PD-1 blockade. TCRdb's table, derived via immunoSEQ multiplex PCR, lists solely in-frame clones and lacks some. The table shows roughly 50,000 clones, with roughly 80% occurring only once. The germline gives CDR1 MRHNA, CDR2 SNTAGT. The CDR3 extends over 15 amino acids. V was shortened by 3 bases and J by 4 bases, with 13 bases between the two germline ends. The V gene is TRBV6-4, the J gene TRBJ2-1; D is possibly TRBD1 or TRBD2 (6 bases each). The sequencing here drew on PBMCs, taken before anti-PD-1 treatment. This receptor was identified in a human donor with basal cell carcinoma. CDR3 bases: TGTGCCAGCAGTGAGGAACAGGGAGGTTACAATGAGCAGTTCTTC. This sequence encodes CASSEEQGGYNEQFF.